This record looks at one T cell receptor (beta chain) sequence and its context. These data originate in a study of T cells after yellow fever vaccination. On the study more broadly: The fractions with low cell numbers were processed using SMART-Seq v4 Ultra Low Input.

In TCRdb, the 5' RACE reads were re-called with MiXCR into one record per CDR3 protein. The top ten hold 15% to 20% of the sample, which has 500,000 to 650,000 distinct CDR3 sequences, approximately 16% seen once. Sample: PBMCs, taken about 5 days after the first yellow fever vaccination. The clonotype originates from a man younger than 35 who received the YFV17D yellow fever vaccine.

The CDR3 DNA reads as TGCGCCAGCAGCTTGGGATTACAGGGGGCAAGCGGTAGGCTTGGCGCTGAAAAACTGTTTTTT. It codes for CASSLGLQGASGRLGAEKLFF. This rearrangement joins TRBV5-1 to TRBJ1-4; 9 nucleotides line up with TRBD1. CDR1 SGHRS and CDR2 YFSETQ come from the germline V gene. This CDR3 contains 21 residues. V shed 0 bases and J 7 bases; nucleotides not matched to a gene: 22.